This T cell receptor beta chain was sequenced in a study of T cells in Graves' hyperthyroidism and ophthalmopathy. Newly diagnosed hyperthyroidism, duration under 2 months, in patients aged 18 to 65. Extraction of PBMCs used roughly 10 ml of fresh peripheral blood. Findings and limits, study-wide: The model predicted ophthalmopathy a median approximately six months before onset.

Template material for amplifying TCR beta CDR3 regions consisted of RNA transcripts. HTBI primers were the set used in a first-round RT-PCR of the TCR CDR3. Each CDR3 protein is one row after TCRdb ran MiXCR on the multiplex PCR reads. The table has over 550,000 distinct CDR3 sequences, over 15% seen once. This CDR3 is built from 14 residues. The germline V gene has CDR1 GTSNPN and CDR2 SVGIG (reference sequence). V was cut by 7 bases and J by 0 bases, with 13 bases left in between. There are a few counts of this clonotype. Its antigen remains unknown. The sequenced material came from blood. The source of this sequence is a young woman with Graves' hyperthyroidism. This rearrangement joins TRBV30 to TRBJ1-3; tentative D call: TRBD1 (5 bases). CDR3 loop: CALGTPSSGNTIYF. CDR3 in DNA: TGTGCCTTGGGGACGCCGAGCTCTGGAAACACCATATATTTT. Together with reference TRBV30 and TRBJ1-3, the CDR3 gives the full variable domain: SQTIHQWPATLVQPVGSPLSLECTVEGTSNPNLYWYRQAAGRGLQLLFYSVGIGQISSEVPQNLSASRPQDRQFILSSKKLLLSDSGFYLCALGTPSSGNTIYFGEGSWLTVV.